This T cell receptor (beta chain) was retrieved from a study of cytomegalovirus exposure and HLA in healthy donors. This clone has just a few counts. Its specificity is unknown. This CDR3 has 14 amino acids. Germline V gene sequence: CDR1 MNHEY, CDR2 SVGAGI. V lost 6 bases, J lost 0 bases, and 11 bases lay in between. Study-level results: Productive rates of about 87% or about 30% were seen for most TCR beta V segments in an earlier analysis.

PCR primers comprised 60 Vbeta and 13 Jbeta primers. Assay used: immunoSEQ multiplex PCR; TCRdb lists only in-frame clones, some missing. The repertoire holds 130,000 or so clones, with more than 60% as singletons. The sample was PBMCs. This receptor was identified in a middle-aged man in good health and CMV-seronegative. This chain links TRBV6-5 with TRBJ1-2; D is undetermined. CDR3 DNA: TGTGCCAGCAGCTATACCAAGTCTAACTATGGCTACACCTTC. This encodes CASSYTKSNYGYTF.